This is a list of T cell receptor beta chains from one sample in a study of tumour-infiltrating T cells in Burkitt lymphoma. Profiling relied on immunoSEQ multiplex PCR, and the TCRdb table lists in-frame clones only, not all of them. This sample has thousands of clones, with 88% found just once. The sequencing input was tumor tissue. The receptors originated from a human donor with diffuse large B-cell lymphoma. Each CDR3 is given with its conserved first and last residue. Each record gives: D gene, J gene, clone size, V gene, CDR3 DNA, CDR3 protein. The D gene is left open where the match is weak. A clone size is listed for some rows: how often the clone was seen (once, few, many), or a class if it is expanded.

. | TRBJ1-3 | . | TRBV6-1 | TGTGCCAGCAATCTGGCGGCTGGAAACACCATATATTTT | CASNLAAGNTIYF
. | TRBJ1-4 | . | TRBV2 | TGTGCCAGCAGTCCCCAAACAACTAATGAAAAACTGTTTTTT | CASSPQTTNEKLFF
TRBD2 | TRBJ2-1 | . | TRBV9 | TGTGCCAGCAGCGTAGCGGGACTAGCGGGGCGGGGGTATGAGCAGTTCTTC | CASSVAGLAGRGYEQFF
. | TRBJ1-5 | large | TRBV9 | TGTGCCAGCAGCGGGGGGGGTAACAGTCAGCCCCAGCATTTT | CASSGGGNSQPQHF
. | TRBJ2-3 | few | TRBV10-3 | TGTGCCATCAGTGACCAAGCCACAGATACGCAGTATTTT | CAISDQATDTQYF
TRBD1 | TRBJ2-2 | . | TRBV19 | TGTGCCAGTAGTCCCCGGACAGGGGGCGCGAACACCGGGGAGCTGTTTTTT | CASSPRTGGANTGELFF
TRBD1 | TRBJ2-3 | . | TRBV5-4 | TGTGCCAGCAGCCTACAGGGGGCTAGCACAGATACGCAGTATTTT | CASSLQGASTDTQYF
TRBD2 | TRBJ2-1 | . | TRBV2 | TGTGCCAGCGACCGGGGGACTAGCGGAAATGAGCAGTTCTTC | CASDRGTSGNEQFF
. | TRBJ2-5 | . | TRBV9 | TGTGCCAGCAGCCCCCATCCAGGACAGCAAGAGACCCAGTACTTC | CASSPHPGQQETQYF
TRBD1 | TRBJ1-4 | . | TRBV7-9 | TGTGCCAGCAGCGTAGGGACAGTTCCAGAAAAACTGTTTTTT | CASSVGTVPEKLFF
TRBD1 | TRBJ2-7 | . | TRBV7-9 | TGTGCCAGCAGCTTATCCTACAGGGGCTACGAGCAGTACTTC | CASSLSYRGYEQYF
. | TRBJ2-1 | . | TRBV4-2 | TGTGCCAGCAGCCAAGATGTGGGGGTCGACAATGAGCAGTTCTTC | CASSQDVGVDNEQFF
. | TRBJ2-7 | . | TRBV5-1 | TGCGCCAGCAGCTTGGGTCCCCCCTACGAGCAGTACTTC | CASSLGPPYEQYF
. | TRBJ2-7 | . | TRBV29-1 | TGCAGCTTTGCGGACTCCAACCCCTACGAGCAGTACTTC | CSFADSNPYEQYF
. | TRBJ2-1 | . | TRBV25-1 | TGTGCCAGCAGTGGGGGGTATGTGTCCTACAATGAGCAGTTCTTC | CASSGGYVSYNEQFF
. | TRBJ2-7 | . | TRBV10-2 | TGCGCCAGCAGTGATTGGGGGGATCCCTACGAGCAGTACTTC | CASSDWGDPYEQYF
. | TRBJ1-6 | . | TRBV10-3 | TGTGCCATCAGAGGGGGGGCGCCCGGGGATTCACCCCTCCACTTT | CAIRGGAPGDSPLHF
. | TRBJ2-7 | . | TRBV19 | TGTGCCAGTAGTGATCCCGGGACGCAGCTCGAGCAGTACTTC | CASSDPGTQLEQYF
TRBD2 | TRBJ2-5 | once | TRBV2 | TGTGCCAGCAGTGAAGTCCGGGGAGGGCAAGAGACCCAGTACTTC | CASSEVRGGQETQYF
TRBD1 | TRBJ2-7 | . | TRBV5-5 | TGTGCCAGCAGCCCCGGGACAGGGGGAAACGAGCAGTACTTC | CASSPGTGGNEQYF
. | TRBJ1-1 | . | TRBV7-9 | TGTGCCAGCAGCCCCGGGACGGCTGAAGCTTTCTTT | CASSPGTAEAFF
. | TRBJ2-7 | . | TRBV7-9 | TGTGCCAGCAGCCTAGAGACCCCGTACGAGCAGTACTTC | CASSLETPYEQYF
TRBD2 | TRBJ2-3 | . | TRBV5-4 | TGTGCCAGCAGCCCCGAACTTAGCGGGCTTAGCACAGATACGCAGTATTTT | CASSPELSGLSTDTQYF
. | TRBJ2-1 | . | TRBV29-1 | TGCAGCGTTGGAAGCGCCTTCTCTCCCAGCTCCTACAATGAGCAGTTCTTC | CSVGSAFSPSSYNEQFF